This T cell receptor (beta chain) was profiled in a study of patients and donors after allogeneic stem cell transplantation. One entry per CDR3 protein results from TCRdb running MiXCR on the RT-PCR reads. The data show approximately 250,000 distinct CDR3 sequences, less than 15% seen once. With 7 bases removed from V and 4 bases from J, the gap between germline ends came to 17 bases. Looked up from germline, CDR1 is MNHNS and CDR2 is SASEGT. This CDR3 region has 15 residues. Sample: blood, either unsorted or a sorted T cell fraction (not recorded which). The sequence was collected from a human donor who was either an allogeneic HSCT recipient or a stem cell or donor lymphocyte infusion donor (not recorded which). It is not recorded whose cells these are; they may come from a transplant donor. The V call is TRBV6-1, the J call TRBJ2-1; no firm D call. The CDR3 here is CASTKAQPPYNEQFF. In nucleotides, the CDR3 is TGTGCCAGCACCAAGGCGCAGCCCCCTTACAATGAGCAGTTCTTC.